The following is a T cell receptor beta chain sequence with its context. This clonotype was detected ten times or more. Which antigen it targets is not known. No clone much larger than this one lies a single base away; base qualities are absent. Amplification of TCR beta CDR3 regions was carried out from RNA transcripts. The TCR CDR3 was subjected to a first round of RT-PCR using the HTBI primer set and the Qiagen OneStep RT-PCR kit. Libraries were constructed in a second round of multiplex PCR, after which size selection and purification were carried out. The libraries were sequenced on an Illumina HiSeq2000 using paired-end 100 bp reads. Regarding the original processing steps: SOAPnuke was used to process the raw data, throwing out any read that contained adapters or uncalled bases, had a mean Phred below 15, or lacked an exact constant-primer or identifier match. COPE v1.2.5 was used to merge the high-quality paired reads, and each unique nucleotide sequence was defined as a clonotype. MiTCR v1.1 was used to align the clonotypes against IMGT TRBV, TRBD and TRBJ reference segments. Only V-J combinations with frequency above 0.0001, covering 99% to 99.2% of repertoires, were analysed. The TCS score was defined as the ratio of F50 (clonal expansion) to E x V (chaos), calculated using BLOSUM62-based TCRdist between CDR3 peptides within each V-J. Welch's t-statistics and random forest reduced around 520 V-J features to 10 to 15, which were used in a naive Bayes classifier (R e1071). TCRdb trimmed the raw reads at Q25, called clones with MiXCR and kept productive beta chains. Every entry covers one CDR3 protein and lists the most common genes and DNA from its rows. V and J calls and clone size were set by TCRdb, not the authors. This sample has 400,000 to 550,000 distinct CDR3 sequences in its table, and roughly a quarter of those were observed once. Roughly 12% of the sample is taken by the ten largest.

The sample is drawn from a study of T cells in Graves' hyperthyroidism and ophthalmopathy (dated by TCRdb to between 2018 and 2020). General notes on the study: Peripheral blood samples were taken at initial diagnosis, before any treatment was given. The roughly 90 discovery patients were divided at random into training and test sets in a 7:3 ratio. Prospective prediction of ophthalmopathy was tested in an independent validation cohort consisting of 18 to 20 hyperthyroidism patients and some 15 patients who later progressed to ophthalmopathy. To identify TCR V-J signatures that set the groups apart, the researchers used a discovery cohort of 90 to 100 patients, made up of 43 with Graves' ophthalmopathy and about 60 with stable Graves' hyperthyroidism. Thyroid tissue and blood T-cell repertoires from roughly six Graves' hyperthyroidism patients were also compared in the study. After blood sampling, hyperthyroidism patients were treated with methimazole at a starting dose of 30 mg daily, and ophthalmopathy patients were treated with high-dose intravenous methylprednisolone. The paper reports TCR Vbeta CDR3 sequencing of about 140 peripheral blood samples: fewer than 50 ophthalmopathy, roughly 80 hyperthyroidism and around 17 progressor patients.

Ophthalmopathy patients had moderately to severely active disease, Clinical Activity Score of at least 3, NOSPECS grade of at least 4, and duration under 3 months. Exclusion was applied to patients with uncontrolled infections, other autoimmune diseases, pregnancy or lactation. Clinical symptoms, serum thyroxine and TRAb, thyroid ultrasound, and orbital computed tomography formed the basis for the diagnoses. PBMCs were isolated from approximately 10 ml of fresh peripheral blood by Ficoll-Paque density gradient centrifugation. Trizol reagent was used to extract total RNA, and RNA quality was then checked on an Agilent 2100 Bioanalyzer. What the work shows at the level of the full study, not this receptor alone: In cross-validation, a model built on a 13 V-J signature told ophthalmopathy apart from stable hyperthyroidism with approximately 90% sensitivity and roughly 81% specificity, and in testing the same model reached 80%/75%. No statistical method was used to set the sample size in advance, and investigators knew the group allocation. During validation, the model predicted progression to ophthalmopathy a median of approximately 7 months ahead of onset, with around 71% sensitivity and less than 85% specificity. Blood samples also contained most of the expanded thyroid clonotypes (frequency above 0.001), which suggests that blood repertoires may reflect thyroid immune responses.

Reading from cysteine to phenylalanine, the CDR3 counts 13 amino acids. Just CDR3 DNA is preserved here, 39 bases in frame from base 1. CDR1 and CDR2 are drawn from the germline V gene: SGDLS, YYNGEE. V lost 3 bases and J lost 6 bases; the stretch between them is 13 bases long. Sequencing input: blood. The clonotype originates from a woman under 40 with Graves' ophthalmopathy. This chain is built from TRBV9 and TRBJ2-7; the D gene is unclear. The sequence in DNA is TGTGCCAGCAGCGCGGGCCCCATTCTCGAGCAGTACTTC. This encodes CASSAGPILEQYF.